This TCR beta chain was recorded in a study of early stage breast cancer tumors. The wider study: Most of the 16 invasive tumors were ER+, PR+ and HER2-. Average read coverage per sample was 9 to 10-fold. Study-wide results and limits: Functional markers like CD4, CD8 and FOXP3 were missed in bulk sequencing.

Each sample had two DNA replicates, 0.5 ug blood or around 1.5 ug tissue. TCRdb keeps only in-frame clones here, not all; method: immunoSEQ multiplex PCR. Here the sample spans about 28,000 clones, less than 85% being singletons. Worth noting for this clone: Its antigen is undetermined.

V was clipped by 2 bases and J by 4 bases, with 14 bases between them. The germline V gene has CDR1 SGHNT and CDR2 YENEEA. This CDR3 is 15 amino acids long. The TCR comes from a person in their sixties or seventies with breast cancer. This sequence joins TRBV11-3 and TRBJ1-1; no reliable D call. Material: blood. Here the CDR3 reads CASSLFAEAGTEAFF. The CDR3, as DNA: TGTGCCAGCAGCTTATTCGCGGAGGCGGGCACTGAAGCTTTCTTT.